This T cell receptor beta chain was identified during a study of siplizumab effects on memory and regulatory T cells. The study, taken as a whole, reports: Naive or memory phenotype assignment was not possible for roughly 80-96% of proliferating CD4+ or CD8+ clones.

Notes on this clone: Antigen: not known.

Germline-derived CDR1 and CDR2 are MNHEY and SMNVEV (reference sequence). CDR3 size: 13 residues. V shed 3 bases and J shed 5 bases, with 8 bases lying between them. Per sample, some 90,000 TCR templates were assayed. Assay used: immunoSEQ multiplex PCR; TCRdb lists only in-frame clones, some missing. The table includes around 77,000 clones, around 90% detected once. V and J are TRBV27 and TRBJ2-1; D ambiguous. This TCR was sampled from a human donor in good health. The source material was CD8+ T cells sorted from blood. The CDR3 nucleotides read TGTGCCAGCAGTTTTGGGCCCGACAATGAGCAGTTCTTC. Translating it yields CASSFGPDNEQFF.